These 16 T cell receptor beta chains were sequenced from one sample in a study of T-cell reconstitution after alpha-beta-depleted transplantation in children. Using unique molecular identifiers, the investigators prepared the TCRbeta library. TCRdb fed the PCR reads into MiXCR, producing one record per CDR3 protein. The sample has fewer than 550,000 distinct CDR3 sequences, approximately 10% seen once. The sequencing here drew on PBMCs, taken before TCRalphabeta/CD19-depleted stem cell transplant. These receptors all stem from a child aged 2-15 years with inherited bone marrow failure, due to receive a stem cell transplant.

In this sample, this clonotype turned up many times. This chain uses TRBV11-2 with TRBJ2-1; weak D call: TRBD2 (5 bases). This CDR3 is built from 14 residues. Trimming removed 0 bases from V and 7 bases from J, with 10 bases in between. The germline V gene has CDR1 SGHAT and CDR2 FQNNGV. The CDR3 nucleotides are TGTGCCAGCAGCTTAGATAACCTAGCAAATGAGCAGTTCTTC. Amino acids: CASSLDNLANEQFF.

CDR3 residues: CASMRESSHYGYTF. The DNA of the CDR3 is TGTGCCAGCATGCGGGAGAGCTCCCACTATGGCTACACCTTC. The chain has TRBV2 and TRBJ1-2; no definite D call. Germline V gene lookup returns CDR1 SNHLY and CDR2 FYNNEI. Trimming shortened V by 7 bases and J by 3 bases, and 15 bases separated the two germline ends. This CDR3 contains 14 residues.

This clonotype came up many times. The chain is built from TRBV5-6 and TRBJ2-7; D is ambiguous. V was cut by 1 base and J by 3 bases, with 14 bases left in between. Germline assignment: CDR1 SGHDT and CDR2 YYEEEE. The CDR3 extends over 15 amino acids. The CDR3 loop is CASSLIGDWYYEQYF. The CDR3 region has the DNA TGTGCCAGCAGCTTGATAGGTGACTGGTACTACGAGCAGTACTTC. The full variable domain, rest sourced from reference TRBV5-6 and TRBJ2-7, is DAGVTQSPTHLIKTRGQQVTLRCSPKSGHDTVSWYQQALGQGPQFIFQYYEEEERQRGNFPDRFSGHQFPNYSSELNVNALLLGDSALYLCASSLIGDWYYEQYFGPGTRLTVT.

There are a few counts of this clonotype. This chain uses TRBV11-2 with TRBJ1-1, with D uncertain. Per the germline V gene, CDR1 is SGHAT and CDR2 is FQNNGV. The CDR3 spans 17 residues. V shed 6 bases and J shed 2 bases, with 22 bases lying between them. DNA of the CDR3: TGTGCCAGCAGGAAGTTTAGTGTTGTAGGCGGAAACACTGAAGCTTTCTTT. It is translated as CASRKFSVVGGNTEAFF.

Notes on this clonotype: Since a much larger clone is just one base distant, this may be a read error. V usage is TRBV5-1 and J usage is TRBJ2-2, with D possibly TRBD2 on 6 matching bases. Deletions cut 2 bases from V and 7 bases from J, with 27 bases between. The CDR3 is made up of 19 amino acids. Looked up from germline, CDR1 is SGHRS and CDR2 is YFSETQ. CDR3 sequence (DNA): TGCGCCAGCAGCTTTGATCGTCAGGGAAGGCGGGAAAAGGGCGGGGAGCTGTTTTTT. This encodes CASSFDRQGRREKGGELFF.

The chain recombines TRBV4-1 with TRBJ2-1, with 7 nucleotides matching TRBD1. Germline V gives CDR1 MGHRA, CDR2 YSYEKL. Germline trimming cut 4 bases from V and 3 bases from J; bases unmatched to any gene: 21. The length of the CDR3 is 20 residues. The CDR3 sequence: CASSRQGLSGFRDCYNEQFF. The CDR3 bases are TGCGCCAGCAGCCGACAGGGTCTTTCAGGGTTTCGGGATTGCTACAATGAGCAGTTCTTC.

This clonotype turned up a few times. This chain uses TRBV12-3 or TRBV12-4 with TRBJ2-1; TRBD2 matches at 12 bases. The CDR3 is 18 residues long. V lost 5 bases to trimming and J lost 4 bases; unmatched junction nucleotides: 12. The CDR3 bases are TGTGCCAGCAGTCCCCGTGGGGCTAGCGGGAGGGCTTACAATGAGCAGTTCTTC. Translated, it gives CASSPRGASGRAYNEQFF.

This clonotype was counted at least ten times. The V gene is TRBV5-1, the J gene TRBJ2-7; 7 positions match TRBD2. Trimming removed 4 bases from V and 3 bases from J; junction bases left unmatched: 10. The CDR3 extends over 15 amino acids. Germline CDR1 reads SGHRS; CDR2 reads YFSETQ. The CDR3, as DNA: TGCGCCAGCAGCGATAGCGGGTCTGGACTCTACGAGCAGTACTTC. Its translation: CASSDSGSGLYEQYF.

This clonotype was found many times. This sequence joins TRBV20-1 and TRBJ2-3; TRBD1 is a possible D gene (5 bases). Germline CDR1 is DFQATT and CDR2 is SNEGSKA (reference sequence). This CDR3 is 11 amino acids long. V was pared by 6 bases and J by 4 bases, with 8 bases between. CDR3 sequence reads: CSAAGPDTQYF. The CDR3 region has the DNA TGCAGTGCCGCAGGGCCAGATACGCAGTATTTT.

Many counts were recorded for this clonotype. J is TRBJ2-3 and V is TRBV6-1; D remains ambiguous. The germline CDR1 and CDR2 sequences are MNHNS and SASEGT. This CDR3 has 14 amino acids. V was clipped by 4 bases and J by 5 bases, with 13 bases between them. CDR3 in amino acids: CASSGRRLGDTQYF. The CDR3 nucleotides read TGTGCCAGCAGTGGCCGGCGGCTTGGAGATACGCAGTATTTT.

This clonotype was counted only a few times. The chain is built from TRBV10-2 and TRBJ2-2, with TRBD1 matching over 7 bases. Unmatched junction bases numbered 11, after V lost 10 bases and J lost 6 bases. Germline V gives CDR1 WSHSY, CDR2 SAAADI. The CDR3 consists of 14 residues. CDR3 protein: CATSTGPAPGELFF. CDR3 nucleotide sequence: TGCGCCACGTCGACAGGGCCCGCTCCCGGGGAGCTGTTTTTT.

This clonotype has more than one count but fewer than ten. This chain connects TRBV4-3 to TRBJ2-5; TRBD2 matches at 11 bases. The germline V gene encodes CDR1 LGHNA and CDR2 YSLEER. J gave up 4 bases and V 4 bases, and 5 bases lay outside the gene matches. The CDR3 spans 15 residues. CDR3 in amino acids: CASSRDGLAGETQYF. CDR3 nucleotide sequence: TGCGCCAGCAGCCGGGACGGACTAGCGGGAGAGACCCAGTACTTC.

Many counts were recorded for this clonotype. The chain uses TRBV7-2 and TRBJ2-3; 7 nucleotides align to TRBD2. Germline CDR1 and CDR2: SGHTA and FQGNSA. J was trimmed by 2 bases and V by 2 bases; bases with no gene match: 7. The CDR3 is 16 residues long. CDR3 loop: CASSLREGSLTDTQYF. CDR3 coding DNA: TGTGCCAGCAGCTTAAGGGAGGGTTCCCTCACAGATACGCAGTATTTT.

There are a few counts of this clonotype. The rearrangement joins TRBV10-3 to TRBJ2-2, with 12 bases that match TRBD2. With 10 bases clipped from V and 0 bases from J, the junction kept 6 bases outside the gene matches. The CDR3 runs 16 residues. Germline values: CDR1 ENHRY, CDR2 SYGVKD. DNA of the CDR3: TGTGCCACCTCGACTAGCGGGAGCGCGAACACCGGGGAGCTGTTTTTT. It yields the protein CATSTSGSANTGELFF.

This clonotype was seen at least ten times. DNA for the CDR3: TGTGCCAGCAGCCAAGGAACACCCGGTGAAGCTTTCTTT. Encoded protein: CASSQGTPGEAFF. The rearrangement uses TRBV16 and TRBJ1-1; the D is unclear. V lost 2 bases, J lost 7 bases, and 11 bases lay in between. The germline V gene encodes CDR1 KGHSY and CDR2 FQNENV. This CDR3 region has 13 residues.

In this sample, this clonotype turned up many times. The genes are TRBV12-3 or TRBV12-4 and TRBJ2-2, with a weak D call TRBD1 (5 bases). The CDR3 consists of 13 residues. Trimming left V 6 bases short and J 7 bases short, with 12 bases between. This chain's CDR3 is CASRLTAVGELFF. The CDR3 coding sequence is TGTGCCAGCAGGCTGACAGCTGTCGGGGAGCTGTTTTTT.